This T cell receptor (beta chain) was recovered during a study of T cell changes during pregnancy in multiple sclerosis. The table came from immunoSEQ multiplex PCR; TCRdb's copy has only in-frame clones and leaves some out. This table holds around 60,000 clones, 94% found once. The CDR3 loop spans 15 amino acids. Unmatched junction bases numbered 9, after V lost 7 bases and J lost 1 base. Per the germline V gene, CDR1 is MNHEY and CDR2 is SVGAGI. The sample here was CD8+ T cells from peripheral blood mononuclear cells, taken in the third trimester of pregnancy. The origin of this receptor is a female donor with multiple sclerosis, enrolled in a pregnancy study. The rearrangement uses TRBV6-5 and TRBJ1-1, with 7 bases identical to TRBD1. The DNA for the CDR3 is TGTGCCAGCATTCCTGTGAGGACAGGGAACACTGAAGCTTTCTTT. Amino acids: CASIPVRTGNTEAFF.